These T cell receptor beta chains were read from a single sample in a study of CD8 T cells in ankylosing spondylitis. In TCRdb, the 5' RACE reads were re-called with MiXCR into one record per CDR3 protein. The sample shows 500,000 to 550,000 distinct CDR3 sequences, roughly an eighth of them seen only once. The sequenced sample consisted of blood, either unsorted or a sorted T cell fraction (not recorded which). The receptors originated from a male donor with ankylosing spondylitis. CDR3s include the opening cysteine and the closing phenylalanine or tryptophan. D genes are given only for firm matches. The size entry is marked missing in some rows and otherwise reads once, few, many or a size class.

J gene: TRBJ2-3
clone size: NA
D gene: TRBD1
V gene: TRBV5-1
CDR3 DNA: TGCGCCAGCAGCGGGGGCGGACAGGGGGATACGCAGTATTTT
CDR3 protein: CASSGGGQGDTQYF

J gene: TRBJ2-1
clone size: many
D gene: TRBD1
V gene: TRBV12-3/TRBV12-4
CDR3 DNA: TGTGCCAGCAGTTCCCTCGCGACAGGGGGCTATTGGGTTGAGCAGTTCTTC
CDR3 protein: CASSSLATGGYWVEQFF

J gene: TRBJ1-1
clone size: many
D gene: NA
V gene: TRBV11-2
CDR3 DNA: TGTGCCAGCAGCTTAGGAGAGGTAAACACTGAAGCTTTCTTT
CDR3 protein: CASSLGEVNTEAFF

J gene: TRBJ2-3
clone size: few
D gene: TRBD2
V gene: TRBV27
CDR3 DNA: TGTGCCAGCAGTTACCGACTAGCGGCCACAGATACGCAGTATTTT
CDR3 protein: CASSYRLAATDTQYF

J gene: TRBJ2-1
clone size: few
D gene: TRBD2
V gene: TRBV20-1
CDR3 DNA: TGCAGTTCTTCTAGCGGGCCCTCCTACAATGAGCAGTTCTTC
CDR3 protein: CSSSSGPSYNEQFF

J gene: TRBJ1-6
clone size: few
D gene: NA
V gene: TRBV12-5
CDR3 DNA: TGTGCTAGTGGCCCCGATGGTAATAATTCACCCCTCCACTTT
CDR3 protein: CASGPDGNNSPLHF

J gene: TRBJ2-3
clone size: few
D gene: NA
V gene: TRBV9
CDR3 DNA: TGTGCCAGCAGCACGCCGGTAGGAGGGTTTCATACGCAGTATTTT
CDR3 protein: CASSTPVGGFHTQYF

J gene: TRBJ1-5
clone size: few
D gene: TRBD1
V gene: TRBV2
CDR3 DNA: TGTGCCAGCAGTGTGAGTACAGGGGGCAATCAGCCCCAGCATTTT
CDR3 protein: CASSVSTGGNQPQHF

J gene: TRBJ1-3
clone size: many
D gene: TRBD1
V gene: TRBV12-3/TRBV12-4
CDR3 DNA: TGTGCCAGCGGCACAGGGGGCCTCTCTGGAAACACCATATATTTT
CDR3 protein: CASGTGGLSGNTIYF

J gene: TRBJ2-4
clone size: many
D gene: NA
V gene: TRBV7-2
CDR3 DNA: TGTGCCAGCAGCTTAGCCCAAAACATTCAGTACTTC
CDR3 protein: CASSLAQNIQYF

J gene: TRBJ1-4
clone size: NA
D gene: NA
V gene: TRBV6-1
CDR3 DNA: TGTGCCAGCAGTGACCGGGCGTCTAATGAAAAACTGTTTTTT
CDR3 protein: CASSDRASNEKLFF

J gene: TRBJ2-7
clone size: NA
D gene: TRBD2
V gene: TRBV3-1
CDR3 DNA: TGTGCCAGCAGCCCAAGCGGGACGGGGGAGCAGTACTTC
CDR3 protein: CASSPSGTGEQYF

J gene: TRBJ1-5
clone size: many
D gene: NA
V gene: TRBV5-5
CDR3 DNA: TGTGCCAGCAGCGTCGAGAATCAGCCCCAGCATTTT
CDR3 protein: CASSVENQPQHF

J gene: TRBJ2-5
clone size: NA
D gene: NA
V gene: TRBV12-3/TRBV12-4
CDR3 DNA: TGTGCCAGCAGTTTATCCCCTCGGACGGGGTTCCAAGAGACCCAGTACTTC
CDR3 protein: CASSLSPRTGFQETQYF

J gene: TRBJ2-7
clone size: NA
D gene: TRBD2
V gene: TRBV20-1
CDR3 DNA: TGCAGTGCTAGGGGGCTAGCGGGAGTTATCTACGAGCAGTACTTC
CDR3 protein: CSARGLAGVIYEQYF

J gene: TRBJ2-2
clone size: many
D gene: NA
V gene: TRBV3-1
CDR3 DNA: TGTGCCAGCAGAACAACCGGGGAGCTGTTTTTT
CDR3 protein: CASRTTGELFF

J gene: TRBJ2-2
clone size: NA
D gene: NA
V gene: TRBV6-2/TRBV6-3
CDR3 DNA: TGTGCCAGCAGTGCACAGGGACCGAACGGGGAGCTGTTTTTT
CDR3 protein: CASSAQGPNGELFF

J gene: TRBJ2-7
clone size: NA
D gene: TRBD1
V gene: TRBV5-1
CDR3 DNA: TGCGCCAGCAGCTTGGTGCCTCAGGGGGCTTCCTACGAGCAGTACTTC
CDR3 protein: CASSLVPQGASYEQYF

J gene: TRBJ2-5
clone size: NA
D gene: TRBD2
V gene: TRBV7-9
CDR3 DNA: TGTGCCAGCAGCTCCGGGACTACCTTCCAAGAGACCCAGTACTTC
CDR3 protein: CASSSGTTFQETQYF

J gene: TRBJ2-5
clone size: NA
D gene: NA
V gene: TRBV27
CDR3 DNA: TGTGCCAGCAGTGCGCGTCAACTGGGTCAAGAGACCCAGTACTTC
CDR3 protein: CASSARQLGQETQYF

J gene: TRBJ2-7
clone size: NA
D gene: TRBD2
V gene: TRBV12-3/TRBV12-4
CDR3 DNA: TGTGCCAGCAGCCAACTAGCGGCCTACGAGCAGTACTTC
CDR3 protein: CASSQLAAYEQYF

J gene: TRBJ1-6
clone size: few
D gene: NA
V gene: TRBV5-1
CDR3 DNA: TGCGCCAGCAGCTTGGCCAGGCAGGGAGGGAATTCACCCCTCCACTTT
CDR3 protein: CASSLARQGGNSPLHF

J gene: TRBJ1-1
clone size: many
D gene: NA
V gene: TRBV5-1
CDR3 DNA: TGCGCCAGCAGCTTGGGACCCACCACTGAAGCTTTCTTT
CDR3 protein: CASSLGPTTEAFF

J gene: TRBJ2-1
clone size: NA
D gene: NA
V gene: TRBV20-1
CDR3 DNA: TGCAGTGCTAGAGATCAGGGGACCCCCCGCTACAATGAGCAGTTCTTC
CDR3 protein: CSARDQGTPRYNEQFF

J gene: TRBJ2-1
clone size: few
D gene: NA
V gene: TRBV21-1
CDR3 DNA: TGTGCCAGCAGCAAAGGGGGGAGATCCTACAATGAGCAGTTCTTC
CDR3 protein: CASSKGGRSYNEQFF

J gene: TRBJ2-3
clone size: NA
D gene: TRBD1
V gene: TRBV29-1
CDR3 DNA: TGCAGCGTTGATGGGTGGACAGGACCCACAGATACGCAGTATTTT
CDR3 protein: CSVDGWTGPTDTQYF

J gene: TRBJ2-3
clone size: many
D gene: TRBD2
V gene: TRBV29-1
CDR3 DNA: TGCAGCGTTGAGCGGGAGGGCTCAGATACGCAGTATTTT
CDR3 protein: CSVEREGSDTQYF

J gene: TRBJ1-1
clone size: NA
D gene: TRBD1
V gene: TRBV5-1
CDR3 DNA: TGCGCCAGCAGCTACCAGACAGGGTTCGGTGAAGCTTTCTTT
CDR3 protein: CASSYQTGFGEAFF

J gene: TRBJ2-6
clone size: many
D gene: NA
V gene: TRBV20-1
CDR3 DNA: TGCAGTGCTCCGGTGACGGGGGCCAACGTCCTGACTTTC
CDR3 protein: CSAPVTGANVLTF

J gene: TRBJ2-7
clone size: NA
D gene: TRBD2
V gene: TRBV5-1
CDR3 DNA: TGCGCCAGCAGCTGGCTAGGAGCGGGGGGCTCCTACGAGCAGTACTTC
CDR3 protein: CASSWLGAGGSYEQYF

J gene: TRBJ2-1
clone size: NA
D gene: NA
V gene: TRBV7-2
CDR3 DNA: TGTGCCAGCAGCCCCCTTGCTCCCTCCTACAATGAGCAGTTCTTC
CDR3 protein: CASSPLAPSYNEQFF